Following are 9 T cell receptor beta chains from one sample sequenced in a study of cytomegalovirus exposure and HLA in healthy donors. PCR was performed using 60 Vbeta and 13 Jbeta primers. Libraries were prepared by immunoSEQ multiplex PCR; TCRdb keeps only in-frame clonotypes and omits some of them. The sample features more than 130,000 clones, with approximately 2.6% in its top ten. The sequencing sample was made of PBMCs. The receptors here all came from a man in his forties in good health and CMV-seronegative.

V and J are TRBV4-2 and TRBJ2-7; TRBD2 matches 11 bases. Germline V gives CDR1 LGHNA, CDR2 YNFKEQ. The V and J ends lost 1 base and 3 bases, in that order; junction bases with no gene match: 5. This CDR3 spans 16 amino acids. CDR3 amino acids: CASSQGGGLAVYEQYF. CDR3 nucleotides: TGTGCCAGCAGCCAAGGGGGGGGACTAGCGGTCTACGAGCAGTACTTC.

This sequence joins TRBV11-2 and TRBJ1-2, with TRBD1 matching over 10 bases. CDR1 SGHAT and CDR2 FQNNGV come from the germline V gene. CDR3 size: 17 residues. With V trimmed by 1 base and J by 0 bases, 5 bases remained unmatched. CDR3 amino acids: CASSLGGTGAANYGYTF. The DNA of the CDR3 is TGTGCCAGCAGCTTAGGCGGGACAGGGGCAGCTAACTATGGCTACACCTTC.

Concerning this clone itself: The sample holds other DNA sequences that translate to the same CDR3. The chain uses TRBV5-1 and TRBJ2-1; TRBD1 matches at 7 bases. The CDR3 runs 15 residues. CDR1 SGHRS and CDR2 YFSETQ come from the germline V gene. J was trimmed by 2 bases and V by 0 bases; bases with no gene match: 2. CDR3 in DNA: TGCGCCAGCAGCTTGGGACAGGGCCCCTACAATGAGCAGTTCTTC. It encodes CASSLGQGPYNEQFF.

The chain uses TRBV9 and TRBJ2-3; TRBD2 might be the D (5 bases). The ends were cut back, 3 bases at V and 3 bases at J, with 14 bases in the middle. CDR1 and CDR2 from the germline V gene are SGDLS and YYNGEE. The CDR3 has 15 residues. CDR3 DNA: TGTGCCAGCAGCGGAGAACAGACGGGAACAGATACGCAGTATTTT. Protein product: CASSGEQTGTDTQYF. The entire variable domain, with the rest obtained from reference TRBV9 and TRBJ2-3, is as follows: DSGVTQTPKHLITATGQRVTLRCSPRSGDLSVYWYQQSLDQGLQFLIQYYNGEERAKGNILERFSAQQFPDLHSELNLSSLELGDSALYFCASSGEQTGTDTQYFGPGTRLTVL.

The V call is TRBV19, the J call TRBJ1-2; the match to TRBD1 covers 9 bases. The CDR3 covers 13 residues. With 7 bases clipped from V and 1 base from J, the junction kept 1 base outside the gene matches. The germline V gene has CDR1 LNHDA and CDR2 SQIVND (reference sequence). In nucleotides, the CDR3 is TGTGCCAGTAAGACAGGGGGTAACTATGGCTACACCTTC. This gives the protein CASKTGGNYGYTF.

This chain joins TRBV7-9 and TRBJ1-1; possibly TRBD1 for D (5 bases). Trimming stripped 5 bases from V and 6 bases from J, with 16 bases between. The germline CDR1 and CDR2 sequences are SEHNR and FQNEAQ (reference sequence). The CDR3 is made up of 14 amino acids. This CDR3 is CASSVTGTQAEAFF. For the CDR3, the DNA is TGTGCCAGCAGCGTGACCGGGACTCAGGCTGAAGCTTTCTTT.

The chain couples TRBV2 to TRBJ2-7, with 7 bases lining up with TRBD1. V trimming: 2 bases; J trimming: 6 bases; junction bases outside the gene matches: 7. This CDR3 is built from 14 residues. Per germline, CDR1 SNHLY and CDR2 FYNNEI. CDR3 region: CASSEWTGQSEQYF. CDR3 bases: TGTGCCAGCAGTGAATGGACAGGCCAGAGCGAGCAGTACTTC.

The gene calls are TRBV5-1 and TRBJ1-1; a weak D match, TRBD1 (6 bases). The CDR3 runs to 14 residues. In germline, CDR1 is SGHRS, CDR2 YFSETQ. V lost 3 bases and J lost 6, with 15 bases in between. CDR3 region: CASSYGGGGPEAFF. The CDR3 nucleotides read TGCGCCAGCAGCTATGGCGGGGGGGGCCCTGAAGCTTTCTTT.

V usage is TRBV9 and J usage is TRBJ1-1; D gene uncertain. The V gene's germline CDR1 is SGDLS and CDR2 YYNGEE. CDR3 length: 14 amino acids. Trimming stripped 0 bases from V and 6 bases from J, with 12 bases between. The CDR3 reads CASSVGSLSAEAFF. The CDR3 DNA follows: TGTGCCAGCAGCGTAGGGAGCTTAAGCGCTGAAGCTTTCTTT.